Below, 16 T cell receptor beta chains from the same sample are listed, as sequenced in a study of T cell changes during pregnancy in multiple sclerosis. TCRdb's table, derived via immunoSEQ multiplex PCR, lists solely in-frame clones and lacks some. This table holds roughly 99,000 clones, about 91% found once. Here the sequenced sample was peripheral blood, taken after pregnancy. These receptor sequences come from a female donor in good health, enrolled as a control in a pregnancy study.

This chain uses TRBV5-1 with TRBJ2-2; TRBD1 aligns across 7 bases. The V and J ends lost 4 bases and 5 bases, in that order; junction bases with no gene match: 5. Germline values: CDR1 SGHRS, CDR2 YFSETQ. This CDR3 comprises 14 residues. The CDR3 loop reads CASSPRQGTGELFF. CDR3 DNA sequence: TGCGCCAGCAGCCCCAGACAGGGAACCGGGGAGCTGTTTTTT.

The rearrangement joins TRBV7-6 to TRBJ2-5; 9 bases agree with TRBD2. With V trimmed by 1 base and J by 4 bases, 4 bases remained unmatched. Germline V gene sequence: CDR1 SGHVS, CDR2 FNYEAQ. This CDR3 comprises 15 residues. This chain's CDR3 is CASSLEPAGGETQYF. DNA of the CDR3: TGTGCCAGCAGCTTAGAACCAGCGGGGGGAGAGACCCAGTACTTC. The full variable domain, in which reference TRBV7-6 and TRBJ2-5 provide the parts outside the CDR3, is GAGVSQSPRYKVTKRGQDVALRCDPISGHVSLYWYRQALGQGPEFLTYFNYEAQQDKSGLPNDRFSAERPEGSISTLTIQRTEQRDSAMYRCASSLEPAGGETQYFGPGTRLLVL.

The chain joins TRBV7-2 to TRBJ1-2; possibly TRBD1 for D (5 bases). The germline V gene encodes CDR1 SGHTA and CDR2 FQGNSA. Trimming removed 8 bases at V and 4 bases at J, with 11 bases between. This CDR3 has 12 residues. In DNA form, the CDR3 reads TGTGCCAGCCGCCAGGGACTCTATGGCTACACCTTC. This encodes CASRQGLYGYTF. The variable domain in full, completed from reference TRBV7-2 and TRBJ1-2, reads GAGVSQSPSNKVTEKGKDVELRCDPISGHTALYWYRQSLGQGLEFLIYFQGNSAPDKSGLPSDRFSAERTGGSVSTLTIQRTQQEDSAVYLCASRQGLYGYTFGSGTRLTVV.

The chain uses TRBV4-1 and TRBJ2-2, with 12 bases matching TRBD2. V lost 4 bases to trimming and J lost 10 bases; unmatched junction nucleotides: 13. The germline V gene encodes CDR1 MGHRA and CDR2 YSYEKL. The CDR3 loop spans 17 amino acids. The CDR3 region is CASSPGLAGPLDLELFF. DNA for the CDR3: TGCGCCAGCAGCCCCGGACTAGCGGGACCGCTGGATCTGGAGCTGTTTTTT.

This rearrangement joins TRBV4-2 to TRBJ2-1; TRBD2 might be the D (7 bases). Germline assignment: CDR1 LGHNA and CDR2 YNFKEQ. V was trimmed by 4 bases and J by 3 bases, leaving 13 bases between them. The CDR3 sequence is 15 residues long. The CDR3 sequence is CASSLRGGDYNEQFF. The CDR3 DNA is TGTGCCAGCAGCCTCAGGGGAGGGGACTACAATGAGCAGTTCTTC.

The V call is TRBV30, the J call TRBJ2-1; no clear D. Germline loops: CDR1 GTSNPN, CDR2 SVGIG (reference sequence). The CDR3 loop spans 13 amino acids. Trimming cost V 4 bases and J 2 bases, with 9 bases left between them. The CDR3 nucleotides are TGTGCCTGGACCCCGTATCCCTACAATGAGCAGTTCTTC. Its protein is CAWTPYPYNEQFF.

The chain is built from TRBV5-1 and TRBJ1-5; 7 bases are a match to TRBD1. The V segment lost 3 bases and the J segment 3 bases; nucleotides outside the gene matches: 3. The CDR3 covers 14 residues. Germline-derived CDR1 and CDR2 are SGHRS and YFSETQ. CDR3 nucleotide sequence: TGCGCCAGCAGCTCGGGACAGATCAATCAGCCCCAGCATTTT. Translating gives CASSSGQINQPQHF.

This clone was detected only once. This chain joins TRBV28 and TRBJ1-1, with TRBD1 matching 7 bases. This CDR3 contains 17 residues. Germline values: CDR1 MDHEN, CDR2 SYDVKM. V lost 3 bases, J lost 2 bases, and 12 bases stayed unmatched. This CDR3 reads CASSFPLTTGINTEAFF. CDR3 bases: TGTGCCAGCAGTTTCCCCTTGACGACAGGGATAAACACTGAAGCTTTCTTT.

In its sample, this clone was seen once. V and J are TRBV7-3 and TRBJ2-1, with 9 bases fitting TRBD2. V lost 4 bases to trimming and J lost 7 bases; unmatched junction nucleotides: 8. The CDR3 spans 15 residues. CDR1 is SGHTA and CDR2 is FQGTGA in the germline V gene. CDR3 in amino acids: CASSSAGGMGNEQFF. In nucleotides, the CDR3 is TGTGCCAGCAGCTCAGCGGGGGGCATGGGGAATGAGCAGTTCTTC.

In this sample, this clone turned up once. This chain uses TRBV5-5 with TRBJ2-3; perhaps TRBD2 as D (6 bases). Deletions cut 0 bases from V and 5 bases from J, with 13 bases between. The CDR3 spans 15 residues. Germline V gives CDR1 SGHKS, CDR2 YYEKEE (reference sequence). This chain's CDR3 is CASSLDGGGLDTQYF. The DNA of the CDR3 is TGTGCCAGCAGCTTGGACGGGGGTGGGTTAGATACGCAGTATTTT.

The V and J genes are TRBV27 and TRBJ2-6; D remains unclear. The CDR3 runs to 15 residues. Per the germline V gene, CDR1 is MNHEY and CDR2 is SMNVEV (reference sequence). The V end lost 5 bases, the J end lost 4 bases, and 12 bases lay between the germline ends. The CDR3 loop is CASSHPLRGANVLTF. The DNA of the CDR3 is TGTGCCAGCAGTCACCCTCTACGGGGGGCCAACGTCCTGACTTTC.

The chain uses TRBV6-6 and TRBJ2-7, with TRBD2 identical over 8 bases. The CDR3 contains 15 residues. J was trimmed by 3 bases and V by 6 bases; bases with no gene match: 10. Per the germline V gene, CDR1 is MNHNY and CDR2 is SVGAGI (reference sequence). CDR3 DNA: TGTGCCAGCAGCTATTTACAGCGGGGGAACTACGAGCAGTACTTC. Residues: CASSYLQRGNYEQYF.

V and J are TRBV13 and TRBJ2-1, with TRBD2 identical over 9 bases. Losses at the gene ends were 0 bases for V and 7 bases for J; bases not matched to a gene: 7. Germline-derived CDR1 and CDR2 are PRHDT and FYEKMQ (reference sequence). The CDR3 runs 16 residues. CDR3 DNA sequence: TGTGCCAGCAGCTTAGGCCGGGGCGGGAGGGGGAATGAGCAGTTCTTC. It specifies CASSLGRGGRGNEQFF.

This rearrangement joins TRBV7-9 to TRBJ2-7, with 7 nucleotides matching TRBD1. The V segment lost 5 bases and the J segment 3 bases; nucleotides outside the gene matches: 13. The CDR3 is made up of 16 amino acids. Germline-derived CDR1 and CDR2 are SEHNR and FQNEAQ (reference sequence). CDR3 nucleotides: TGTGCCAGCAGCCCCCGGCGACAGGGTTATGTCTACGAGCAGTACTTC. This codes for CASSPRRQGYVYEQYF.

The chain recombines TRBV2 with TRBJ2-2; D not certain. This CDR3 has 12 amino acids. Germline CDR1 reads SNHLY; CDR2 reads FYNNEI. The V end lost 6 bases, the J end lost 7 bases, and 9 bases lay between the germline ends. The CDR3 is CASSPRSGELFF. For the CDR3, the DNA is TGTGCCAGCAGCCCACGGAGCGGGGAGCTGTTTTTT. The full variable domain, rest sourced from reference TRBV2 and TRBJ2-2, is EPEVTQTPSHQVTQMGQEVILRCVPISNHLYFYWYRQILGQKVEFLVSFYNNEISEKSEIFDDQFSVERPDGSNFTLKIRSTKLEDSAMYFCASSPRSGELFFGEGSRLTVL.

The chain recombines TRBV27 with TRBJ1-2; TRBD1 aligns across 8 bases. There are 17 residues in the CDR3. Germline V gene data show CDR1 as MNHEY and CDR2 as SMNVEV (reference sequence). The trim removed 6 bases at V and 8 bases at J, leaving 20 bases unmatched. This CDR3 is CASRDGPGQGGKGGYTF. DNA of the CDR3: TGTGCCAGCAGGGATGGACCTGGACAGGGAGGGAAGGGGGGCTACACCTTC.